The 18 T cell receptor beta chains listed next were all sequenced from one sample in a study of beta chain features in type 1 diabetes. Study results and limitations: Shortening that was moderate but significant affected the TCRB CDR3s of Type 1 diabetes patients in all four CD4+ subsets.

The whole isolated RNA underwent reverse transcription, so sequencing captured expressed TCRB transcripts. Using immunoSEQ multiplex PCR, the repertoire was profiled, and TCRdb retains in-frame clones only, with some absent. The data show approximately 250,000 clones, about a sixth seen once. These receptors have no identified antigens. Source material: naive CD4+ T cells from blood. The receptors derive from a man in his thirties or forties with type 1 diabetes.

The chain couples TRBV29-1 to TRBJ2-1, with D unresolved. V was clipped by 5 bases and J by 1 base, with 12 bases between them. The CDR3 extends over 14 amino acids. CDR1 is SQVTM, CDR2 ANQGSEA, per germline. The CDR3 here is CSVPSGKSYNEQFF. In DNA, the CDR3 is TGCAGCGTTCCAAGTGGGAAGTCCTACAATGAGCAGTTCTTC.

V is TRBV29-1 and J is TRBJ2-1, with 11 bases aligning to TRBD2. CDR3 length: 13 amino acids. The V and J ends lost 5 bases and 7 bases, in that order; junction bases with no gene match: 4. CDR1 and CDR2 from the germline V gene are SQVTM and ANQGSEA. The CDR3 DNA reads TGCAGCGTTCTCCGGACTAGCGGGAATGAGCAGTTCTTC. Translated, it gives CSVLRTSGNEQFF.

This clone was counted between two and nine times. Within the sample, other DNA sequences also encode this same CDR3. The genes are TRBV5-1 and TRBJ2-1; tentative D call: TRBD2 (6 bases). From germline, CDR1 is SGHRS and CDR2 YFSETQ. There are 16 residues in the CDR3. The V gene lost 0 bases and the J gene lost 0 bases, with 10 bases spanning the gap. The CDR3 bases are TGCGCCAGCAGCTTGGCCGTCGGGAGCTCCTACAATGAGCAGTTCTTC. The encoded protein is CASSLAVGSSYNEQFF.

The rearrangement links TRBV9 to TRBJ2-2; D ambiguous. Germline V lookup: CDR1 SGDLS, CDR2 YYNGEE. The CDR3 runs 14 residues. Deletions cut 0 bases from V and 5 bases from J, with 8 bases between. The CDR3 nucleotides are TGTGCCAGCAGCGTAGCTCCTTCGACCGGGGAGCTGTTTTTT. Amino acids: CASSVAPSTGELFF.

As regards this clone: The junction differs from germline at one of its ends, possibly a read error. The J gene is TRBJ1-4, the V gene TRBV7-2; the match to TRBD1 covers 7 bases. The germline V gene has CDR1 SGHTA and CDR2 FQGNSA. This CDR3 spans 12 amino acids. The CDR3 DNA follows: TGTGCCAGCAGCCCCACGGAGGGGGCTCTGGTTTTT. Translated, it gives CASSPTEGALVF.

The chain carries TRBV5-1 and TRBJ2-1; D gene unclear. This CDR3 has 14 amino acids. Germline CDR1 reads SGHRS; CDR2 reads YFSETQ. Trimming removed 3 bases at V and 5 bases at J, with 12 bases between. The CDR3 bases are TGCGCCAGCAGCTCCCAGAACATCGACAATGAGCAGTTCTTC. Translated, it gives CASSSQNIDNEQFF.

V and J are TRBV28 and TRBJ1-1; D is uncertain. V was pared by 3 bases and J by 1 base, with 9 bases between. Germline V gene sequence: CDR1 MDHEN, CDR2 SYDVKM. This CDR3 is 14 amino acids long. The CDR3 nucleotides are TGTGCCAGCAGTTTTGGCAGAAGGAACACTGAAGCTTTCTTT. Translation gives CASSFGRRNTEAFF. Together with reference TRBV28 and TRBJ1-1, the CDR3 gives the full variable domain: DVKVTQSSRYLVKRTGEKVFLECVQDMDHENMFWYRQDPGLGLRLIYFSYDVKMKEKGDIPEGYSVSREKKERFSLILESASTNQTSMYLCASSFGRRNTEAFFGQGTRLTVV.

The sample holds a few counts of this clone. The rearrangement joins TRBV7-2 to TRBJ2-3, with unresolved D. Germline CDR1 reads SGHTA; CDR2 reads FQGNSA. V was shortened by 2 bases and J by 0 bases, with 6 bases between the two germline ends. There are 14 residues in the CDR3. The CDR3: CASSLIPSTDTQYF. The CDR3 nucleotides read TGTGCCAGCAGCTTAATCCCTAGCACAGATACGCAGTATTTT.

The chain combines TRBV29-1 with TRBJ2-1; D may be TRBD1 (6 bases). The CDR3 spans 14 residues. V lost 7 bases and J lost 6, with 19 bases in between. The germline V gene encodes CDR1 SQVTM and CDR2 ANQGSEA. The CDR3 here is CSGRIDRYGNEQFF. The CDR3 DNA is TGCAGCGGGAGAATCGACAGGTATGGCAATGAGCAGTTCTTC.

This clone appeared once. The V gene is TRBV2, the J gene TRBJ2-1, with D perhaps assigned TRBD1 or TRBD2 (5 bases each). Trimming removed 7 bases from V and 4 bases from J, with 11 bases in between. Germline CDR1 SNHLY, CDR2 FYNNEI. This CDR3 comprises 13 residues. The CDR3 DNA is TGTGCCAGCACACCGGGACCATACAATGAGCAGTTCTTC. Translation gives CASTPGPYNEQFF.

This clone was seen a few times. This sequence joins TRBV2 and TRBJ2-2, with 7 bases lining up with TRBD2. J was trimmed by 4 bases and V by 8 bases; bases with no gene match: 7. The germline CDR1 and CDR2 sequences are SNHLY and FYNNEI. The CDR3 spans 14 residues. CDR3 DNA sequence: TGTGCCAGCGGAATGCGGGAGCTCACCGGGGAGCTGTTTTTT. It codes for CASGMRELTGELFF.

The chain carries TRBV6-5 and TRBJ2-5; D not resolved. This CDR3 has 11 amino acids. Trimming pared 5 bases from V and 5 bases from J, leaving 6 bases between. CDR1 and CDR2 (germline): MNHEY, SVGAGI. The CDR3 spells CASSKRETQYF. CDR3 DNA: TGTGCCAGCAGTAAGAGGGAGACCCAGTACTTC.

This clone was observed a handful of times. The gene calls are TRBV27 and TRBJ2-4; D remains ambiguous. The germline V gene encodes CDR1 MNHEY and CDR2 SMNVEV (reference sequence). Trimming cost V 3 bases and J 9 bases, with 6 bases left between them. The CDR3 is 11 residues long. CDR3 loop: CASSFRTIQYF. CDR3 bases: TGTGCCAGCAGTTTTCGGACCATTCAGTACTTC.

The chain joins TRBV5-1 to TRBJ2-3; TRBD2 is a possible D gene (6 bases). The ends were cut back, 2 bases at V and 4 bases at J, with 14 bases in the middle. Germline CDR1 and CDR2: SGHRS and YFSETQ. The CDR3 has 15 amino acids. The CDR3 sequence: CASSFGGSGADTQYF. In DNA, the CDR3 is TGCGCCAGCAGCTTTGGGGGGAGTGGAGCAGATACGCAGTATTTT.

This chain joins TRBV10-1 and TRBJ2-1; 11 positions agree with TRBD2. Germline V lookup: CDR1 WNHNN, CDR2 SYGVQD (reference sequence). The CDR3 sequence is 16 residues long. Losses at the gene ends were 0 bases for V and 2 bases for J; bases not matched to a gene: 0. The CDR3 region is CASSESTSGTYNEQFF. The CDR3 DNA follows: TGCGCCAGCAGTGAGTCGACTAGCGGGACCTACAATGAGCAGTTCTTC.

This clone was seen only a few times. This chain joins TRBV30 and TRBJ1-2; D may be TRBD1 (6 bases). Between the trimmed V and J ends, which lost 2 bases and 7 bases, there was a span of 11 bases. The CDR3 is 12 amino acids. Per the germline V gene, CDR1 is GTSNPN and CDR2 is SVGIG (reference sequence). DNA for the CDR3: TGTGCCTGGAGTATACTAGGGGGTGGCTACACCTTC. Translating it yields CAWSILGGGYTF.

This sequence joins TRBV7-9 and TRBJ2-1; D is unclear. The CDR3 totals 15 residues. With 1 base removed from V and 2 bases from J, the gap between germline ends came to 9 bases. CDR1 is SEHNR and CDR2 is FQNEAQ in the germline V gene (reference sequence). CDR3 nucleotides: TGTGCCAGCAGCTTAGGCCAACCTACCTACAATGAGCAGTTCTTC. It specifies CASSLGQPTYNEQFF.

This clone was counted a few times. The chain recombines TRBV29-1 with TRBJ2-3; D not certain. The CDR3 contains 11 residues. Trimming removed 5 bases at V and 5 bases at J, with 8 bases between. The germline gives CDR1 SQVTM, CDR2 ANQGSEA. The CDR3 sequence: CSVMMGDTQYF. The DNA for the CDR3 is TGCAGCGTTATGATGGGAGATACGCAGTATTTT.